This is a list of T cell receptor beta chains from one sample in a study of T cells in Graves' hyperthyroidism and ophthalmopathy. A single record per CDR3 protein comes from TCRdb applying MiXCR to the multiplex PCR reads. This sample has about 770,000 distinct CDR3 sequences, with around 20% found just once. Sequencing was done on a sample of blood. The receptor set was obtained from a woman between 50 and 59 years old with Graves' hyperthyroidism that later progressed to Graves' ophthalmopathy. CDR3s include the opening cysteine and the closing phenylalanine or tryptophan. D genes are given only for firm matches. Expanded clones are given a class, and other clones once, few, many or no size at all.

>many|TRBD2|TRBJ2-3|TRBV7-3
TGTGCCAGCAGCTCGACTAGCGGGGTACCAGATACGCAGTATTTT
CASSSTSGVPDTQYF
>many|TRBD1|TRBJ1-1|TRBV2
TGTGCCAGCAGTCGCGAGACAGGGCGTGAGGAGACTGAAGCTTTCTTT
CASSRETGREETEAFF
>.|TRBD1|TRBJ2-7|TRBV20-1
TGCAGTGCTAGAGACAGGGGGAACTCCTACGAGCAGTACTTC
CSARDRGNSYEQYF
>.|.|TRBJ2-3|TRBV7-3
TGTGCCAGCAGCTTAAGTTTTGGAGTCGGGGGCACAGATACGCAGTATTTT
CASSLSFGVGGTDTQYF
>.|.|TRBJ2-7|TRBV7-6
TGTGCCAGCAGCTTACTCATAGGGTCCTACGAGCAGTACTTC
CASSLLIGSYEQYF
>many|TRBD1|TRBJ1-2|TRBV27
TGTGCCAGCAGTTTCCGCCGTATACAGGGGGCGTATGGCTACACCTTC
CASSFRRIQGAYGYTF
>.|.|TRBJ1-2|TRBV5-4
TGTGCCAGCAGCTTACAGGGAGGATTAGCCTTAAACTATGGCTACACCTTC
CASSLQGGLALNYGYTF
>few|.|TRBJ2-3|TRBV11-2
TGTGCCAGCAGCCACCCGGGGGGCCTAACAGATACGCAGTATTTT
CASSHPGGLTDTQYF
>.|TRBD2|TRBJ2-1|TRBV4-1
TGCGCCAGCAGCCAAGAGGAACTAGCGGGGGAAGCGGGGGATGAGCAGTTCTTC
CASSQEELAGEAGDEQFF
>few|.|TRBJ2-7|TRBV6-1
TGTGCCAGCACTTGCATTATGGGGGGGGGCTTAAAGTACGAGCAGTACTTC
CASTCIMGGGLKYEQYF
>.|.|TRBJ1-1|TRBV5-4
TGTGCCAGCAGCCAATCCGACACGTTTGAAGCTTTCTTT
CASSQSDTFEAFF
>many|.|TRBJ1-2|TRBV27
TGTGCCAGCAGGCAGAGGGGCGATGGCTACACCTTC
CASRQRGDGYTF
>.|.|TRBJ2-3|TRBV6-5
TGTGCCAGCAGTTACTCGGGCCCCTGGACAGATACGCAGTATTTT
CASSYSGPWTDTQYF
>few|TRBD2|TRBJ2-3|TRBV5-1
TGCGCCAGCAGCCGGGACTACTCAGATACGCAGTATTTT
CASSRDYSDTQYF
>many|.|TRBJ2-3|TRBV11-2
TGTGCCAGCAGCCCCCGCCCCGAACTAGCACCTAGCACAGATACGCAGTATTTT
CASSPRPELAPSTDTQYF
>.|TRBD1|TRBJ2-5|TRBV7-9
TGTGCCAGCAGCTTGGGGGACAGGGGTCGTCGAGAGACCCAGTACTTC
CASSLGDRGRRETQYF
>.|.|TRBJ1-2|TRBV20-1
TGCAGTGCTAACCCACGCCGGAGCTATGGCTACACCTTC
CSANPRRSYGYTF
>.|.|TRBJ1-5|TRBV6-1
TGTGCCAGCAGTAAATCTGGGGCAGGCCGGTTGGATCAGCCCCAGCATTTT
CASSKSGAGRLDQPQHF
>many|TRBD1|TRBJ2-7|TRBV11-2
TGTGCCAGCAGCGCGGACAGGGCCTCCTACGAGCAGTACTTC
CASSADRASYEQYF
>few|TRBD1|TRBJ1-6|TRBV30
TGTGCCTGGAGTGAACCGGGACAGGAGTATAATTCACCCCTCCACTTT
CAWSEPGQEYNSPLHF
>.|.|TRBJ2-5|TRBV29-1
TGCAGCGTTGAAAGGCGGGGGCACTTCCAAGAGACCCAGTACTTC
CSVERRGHFQETQYF
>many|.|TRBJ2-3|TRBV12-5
TGTGCTAGTGGTTTGGGACATCTCACAGATACGCAGTATTTT
CASGLGHLTDTQYF
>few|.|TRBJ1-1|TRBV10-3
TGTGCCATCAGTGATACCGGGACCGCGGGCACTGAAGCTTTCTTT
CAISDTGTAGTEAFF
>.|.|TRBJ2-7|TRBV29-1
TGCAGCGTTGAACTAGCCGGCTACGAGCAGTACTTC
CSVELAGYEQYF
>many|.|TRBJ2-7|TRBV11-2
TGTGCCGCCAGCCAGGGCCCAGGGTCCTACGAGCAGTACTTC
CAASQGPGSYEQYF
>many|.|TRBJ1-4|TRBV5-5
TGTGCCAGCAGCTCGGGCAGGGCGGATGAAAAACTGTTTTTT
CASSSGRADEKLFF
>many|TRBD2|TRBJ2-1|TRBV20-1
TGCAGTGCTAGAGAGGGGGGGGTCCTACTACACTGCCATGAGCAGTTCTTC
CSAREGGVLLHCHEQFF
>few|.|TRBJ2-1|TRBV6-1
TGTGCCAGCAGTGAACTGGGGGACAATGAGCAGTTCTTC
CASSELGDNEQFF
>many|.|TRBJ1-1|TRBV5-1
TGCGCCAGCAGCTTGTCGGCAATACTCAACACTGAAGCTTTCTTT
CASSLSAILNTEAFF
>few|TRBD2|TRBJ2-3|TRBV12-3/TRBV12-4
TGTGCCAGCAGTTTCGGCTCTAGCGGGCCGAGGGATACGCAGTATTTT
CASSFGSSGPRDTQYF
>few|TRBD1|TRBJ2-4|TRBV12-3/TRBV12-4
TGTGCCAGCAGTTTCGACAGGGCTCAGTACTTC
CASSFDRAQYF